The text below deals with one T cell receptor (beta chain). Its target antigen remains unknown. Per-nucleotide qualities are absent, and no much larger clonotype sits a single base away. These data belong to a study of blood T cell repertoires in COVID-19 (TCRdb year 2020). Background for the entire study: Samples from collaborators originated in the United States, Italy and Spain and spanned both the acute and convalescent phases of COVID-19. The material from the prospective study consisted of cDNA or gDNA derived from T cells, B-cell-depleted T cells, or PBMCs. Deeply sampled blood TCRbeta repertoires from subjects exposed to, actively infected with, or recovered from COVID-19 were included in the dataset. The repertoires were made available in a free public database intended to serve as a resource for research on the immune response to SARS-CoV-2. Samples were obtained from the ongoing ImmuneRACE study (first 160 participants) and from 1,000 to 1,500 subjects provided by 6 global collaborators. The sample metadata nearly always contained a de-identified subject ID, COVID-19 status, age in years and sex. Where HLA class I and class II types were available, the types were taken from metadata supplied by the sample provider, not from assay-based typing.

TCRbeta CDR3 regions were amplified from genomic DNA using the immunoSEQ Assay, a bias-controlled multiplex PCR. From the authors' description of their analysis: The number of nucleated cells in each sample was estimated from the amplification of reference gene primers within the assay. Sequence reads were collapsed and filtered to measure the absolute abundance of every unique TCRbeta CDR3 rearrangement. For each sample, productive Simpson clonality was calculated by taking the square root of Simpson's diversity index across productive rearrangements. As stored in TCRdb, this immuneACCESS dataset retains in-frame rearrangements with V and J assigned. A fraction of the clones does not appear; measured against another copy, unresolved V genes explain less than half of the discrepancy, and the remainder lacks a known reason. V and J calls and clone size come straight from that table; D and trimming were deduced from the DNA. The table for this sample lists around 270,000 clones; under 90% of them were counted only once. Around 4% of the sample is taken by the ten largest.

Each collaborating institution followed its own protocols to collect whole blood in K2EDTA tubes. For TCRbeta analysis, collaborators shipped samples as frozen whole blood, isolated PBMCs, or DNA extracted from either of those sample types. V is trimmed back by 5 bases and J by 5 bases, and the junction contains 6 bases that no gene match accounts for. The germline V gene sets CDR1 to MNHEY and CDR2 to SVGAGI. The CDR3, from cysteine to phenylalanine, totals 15 residues. The DNA shown is the 45-base CDR3, in frame from base 1. The research as a whole found: The quantity of clinical and demographic metadata differed by source and by participant and was supplied without curation.

Sequencing used peripheral blood. The sequence is built from TRBV6-5 and TRBJ2-2; 9 junctional bases match TRBD1. The receptor comes from a man aged 55 to 70 with acute or convalescent COVID-19. The nucleotides are TGTGCCAGCAGTCCCGGGACAGGGAGGACCGGGGAGCTGTTTTTT. Translation gives CASSPGTGRTGELFF.